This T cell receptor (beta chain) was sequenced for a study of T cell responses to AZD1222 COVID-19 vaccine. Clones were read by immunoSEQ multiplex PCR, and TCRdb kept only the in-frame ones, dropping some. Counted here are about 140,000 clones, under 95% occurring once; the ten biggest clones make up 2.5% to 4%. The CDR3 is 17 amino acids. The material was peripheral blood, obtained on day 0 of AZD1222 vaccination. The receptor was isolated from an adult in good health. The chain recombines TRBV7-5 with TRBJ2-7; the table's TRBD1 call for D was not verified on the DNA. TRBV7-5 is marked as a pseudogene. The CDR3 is CVRSPLLRDRSSYEQYF. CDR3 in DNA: TGTGTCAGAAGCCCCCTCCTCAGGGACAGGAGCTCCTACGAGCAGTACTTC.